These 3 T cell receptor beta chains were all obtained from the same sample, sequenced in a study of T cell repertoires in cytomegalovirus infection. These receptors are not linked to any known antigen. TCRdb independently ran MiXCR on the reads; one entry per CDR3 protein. The table records about 770,000 distinct CDR3 sequences, about 28% of them present only once. This sample comprised cultured CD8+ T cells from PBMCs, obtained from culture after CMV antigen stimulation. The receptors were gathered from a human donor in good health (CMV status not recorded). Some clones in this sample may be carry-over from other donors' samples.

A few counts support this clonotype. This chain joins TRBV24-1 and TRBJ2-3; D remains unclear. CDR1 KGHDR and CDR2 SFDVKD come from the germline V gene. Trimming removed 0 bases at V and 3 bases at J, with 9 bases between. This CDR3 has 15 residues. The CDR3 sequence: CATSDLQSRTDTQYF. In DNA form, the CDR3 reads TGTGCCACCAGTGATTTGCAGTCCAGGACAGATACGCAGTATTTT.

Of note for this clonotype: The junction shows a germline mismatch at one end, possibly a read error. The J gene is TRBJ2-3, the V gene TRBV12-3 or TRBV12-4; D gene ambiguous. CDR3 size: 11 residues. The CDR3 reads CASSLSWDWDF. CDR3 DNA sequence: TGTGCCAGCAGTCTCAGCTGGGATTGGGATTTT.

This clonotype came up a few times. The chain carries TRBV7-2 and TRBJ1-1; D is ambiguous. There are 16 residues in the CDR3. CDR1 is SGHTA and CDR2 is FQGNSA in the germline V gene. V was trimmed by 7 bases and J by 0 bases, leaving 18 bases between them. CDR3 coding DNA: TGTGCCAGCAACCAACGGAGCGGCAGGTTGAACACTGAAGCTTTCTTT. Encoded protein: CASNQRSGRLNTEAFF. Together with reference TRBV7-2 and TRBJ1-1, the CDR3 gives the full variable domain: GAGVSQSPSNKVTEKGKDVELRCDPISGHTALYWYRQSLGQGLEFLIYFQGNSAPDKSGLPSDRFSAERTGGSVSTLTIQRTQQEDSAVYLCASNQRSGRLNTEAFFGQGTRLTVV.